The T cell receptor beta chain described here comes from a study of blood T cell repertoires in COVID-19. The germline V and J ends were trimmed by 6 bases and 0 bases, with 8 bases remaining between them. The CDR3 has 13 residues. Germline V gene sequence: CDR1 SNHLY, CDR2 FYNNEI. Enrollees, about 18 to 89 years old, lived in approximately 24 US areas. The count of this clone is one. The data were produced by immunoSEQ multiplex PCR, yet TCRdb's version contains in-frame clones alone and is incomplete. The sample shows roughly 240,000 clones, over 75% of them seen only once. The sequenced material came from PBMCs or T cells enriched from blood (not recorded which). The J gene is TRBJ2-5, the V gene TRBV2, with D perhaps matching TRBD2 (6 bases). The source is a woman in her fifties or sixties with acute COVID-19. CDR3 residues: CASRPGDQETQYF. As DNA, the CDR3 is TGTGCCAGCAGGCCGGGAGACCAAGAGACCCAGTACTTC.